The 26 T cell receptor beta chains given below trace back to one sample, sequenced in a study of stem cell transplantation in POMP-related autoinflammatory disease. Clones were read by immunoSEQ multiplex PCR, and TCRdb kept only the in-frame ones, dropping some. The sample shows over 60,000 clones, under 95% of them seen only once. The sequenced sample was CD4+ T cells from PBMCs, obtained after stem cell transplantation. The receptors originated from a human patient with POMP-related autoinflammation and immune dysregulation (PRAID). Some T cells may be supplied by the graft donor.

The chain uses TRBV5-1 and TRBJ2-3; D possibly corresponds to TRBD2 (5 bases). With 6 bases removed from V and 1 base from J, the gap between germline ends came to 15 bases. Germline V lookup: CDR1 SGHRS, CDR2 YFSETQ. The CDR3 is 15 residues long. CDR3 nucleotides: TGCGCCAGCAAGCGGAGCCCGGTAGGCACAGATACGCAGTATTTT. Its translation is CASKRSPVGTDTQYF.

V gene TRBV6-5 combines with J gene TRBJ1-4, with D possibly matching TRBD1 (6 bases). The V end was cut by 6 bases, the J end by 6 bases, with 14 bases between. This CDR3 is 14 amino acids long. Germline V gene data show CDR1 as MNHEY and CDR2 as SVGAGI. The CDR3 bases are TGTGCCAGCAGCCAAGGGGGGAGAGATGAAAAACTGTTTTTT. This translates into CASSQGGRDEKLFF.

V gene TRBV18 combines with J gene TRBJ2-1; 7 bases align to TRBD2. The trim removed 3 bases at V and 2 bases at J, leaving 4 bases unmatched. The CDR3 consists of 15 residues. Germline V CDR1 and CDR2: KGHSH, LQKENI. The CDR3 DNA is TGTGCCAGCTCACCGTTGCGGGGGACCTACAATGAGCAGTTCTTC. Translation gives CASSPLRGTYNEQFF.

This chain links TRBV5-1 with TRBJ2-7; possibly TRBD1 or TRBD2 for D (5 bases each). The CDR3 runs to 18 residues. CDR1 and CDR2 from the germline V gene are SGHRS and YFSETQ. Trimming cost V 1 base and J 0 bases, with 20 bases left between them. CDR3 residues: CASSLRGPRGADSYEQYF. CDR3 bases: TGCGCCAGCAGCTTGCGGGGCCCCCGGGGAGCGGACTCCTACGAGCAGTACTTC.

V usage is TRBV7-9 and J usage is TRBJ1-6; possibly TRBD1 for D (6 bases). Germline-derived CDR1 and CDR2 are SEHNR and FQNEAQ (reference sequence). V lost 4 bases and J lost 8, with 15 bases in between. This CDR3 is 15 amino acids long. CDR3 nucleotide sequence: TGTGCCAGCAGCTCGTTCGGGGGCGCGCATTCACCCCTCCACTTT. This encodes CASSSFGGAHSPLHF.

The rearrangement uses TRBV5-5 and TRBJ1-5; the D is unclear. Germline V gene data show CDR1 as SGHKS and CDR2 as YYEKEE (reference sequence). The length of the CDR3 is 14 residues. The V end was cut by 1 base, the J end by 4 bases, with 9 bases between. The CDR3 sequence: CASSLNSLNQPQHF. CDR3 DNA: TGTGCCAGCAGCTTGAACAGCCTAAATCAGCCCCAGCATTTT. Full variable domain (missing parts from reference TRBV5-5 and TRBJ1-5): DAGVTQSPTHLIKTRGQQVTLRCSPISGHKSVSWYQQVLGQGPQFIFQYYEKEERGRGNFPDRFSARQFPNYSSELNVNALLLGDSALYLCASSLNSLNQPQHFGDGTRLSIL.

This chain joins TRBV2 and TRBJ1-1; unclear D gene. The CDR3 contains 13 residues. Germline CDR1 and CDR2: SNHLY and FYNNEI. V gave up 10 bases and J gave up 2 bases, with 14 bases separating them. The CDR3 sequence: CANHLLSNTEAFF. DNA for the CDR3: TGTGCCAACCACCTACTATCCAACACTGAAGCTTTCTTT. The whole variable domain, filled in from reference TRBV2 and TRBJ1-1, reads EPEVTQTPSHQVTQMGQEVILRCVPISNHLYFYWYRQILGQKVEFLVSFYNNEISEKSEIFDDQFSVERPDGSNFTLKIRSTKLEDSAMYFCANHLLSNTEAFFGQGTRLTVV.

This chain's CDR3 is CASEEGRIGSPLHF. The CDR3 DNA reads as TGTGCCAGCGAAGAGGGACGGATTGGTTCACCCCTCCACTTT. The chain combines TRBV6-5 with TRBJ1-6, with D possibly matching TRBD1 (5 bases). Germline CDR1 and CDR2: MNHEY and SVGAGI. Trimming stripped 8 bases from V and 9 bases from J, with 17 bases between. This CDR3 region has 14 residues.

The J gene is TRBJ2-2, the V gene TRBV19, with 7 bases aligning to TRBD2. CDR3 length: 15 amino acids. V lost 6 bases, J lost 8 bases, and 12 bases stayed unmatched. The germline V gene has CDR1 LNHDA and CDR2 SQIVND (reference sequence). The CDR3 loop reads CASSHLLGGRGELFF. The CDR3 DNA is TGTGCCAGTAGCCACCTTTTGGGAGGGCGAGGGGAGCTGTTTTTT.

The V and J genes are TRBV5-1 and TRBJ2-5; D unclear. Trimming removed 0 bases from V and 2 bases from J, with 14 bases in between. This CDR3 is built from 16 residues. Looked up from germline, CDR1 is SGHRS and CDR2 is YFSETQ. As DNA, the CDR3 is TGCGCCAGCAGCTTGGTTGGCTCCCCCTATCAAGAGACCCAGTACTTC. Amino acid sequence: CASSLVGSPYQETQYF.

The V gene is TRBV19, the J gene TRBJ1-6; the match to TRBD1 covers 10 bases. Germline CDR1 is LNHDA and CDR2 is SQIVND (reference sequence). The CDR3 has 15 amino acids. Unmatched junction bases numbered 6, after V lost 6 bases and J lost 7 bases. The CDR3 region is CASRSRGQGNSPLHF. CDR3 sequence (DNA): TGTGCCAGTAGGTCGCGGGGACAGGGGAATTCACCCCTCCACTTT.

The sample holds one count of this clone. The V and J genes are TRBV3-1 (or the pseudogene TRBV3-2) and TRBJ2-7, with D hard to call. Trimming took 1 base from V and 0 from J, leaving 7 bases between them. CDR3 size: 14 residues. Germline CDR1 is LGHDT and CDR2 is YNNKEL (reference sequence). CDR3 DNA: TGTGCCAGCAGCCAAGTCCGGACCTCCTACGAGCAGTACTTC. As protein: CASSQVRTSYEQYF.

The chain employs TRBV12-3 or TRBV12-4 and TRBJ1-1; D gene ambiguous. With 5 bases removed from V and 5 bases from J, the gap between germline ends came to 6 bases. The CDR3 extends over 11 amino acids. The CDR3 sequence: CASSANTEAFF. CDR3 nucleotide sequence: TGTGCCAGCAGTGCAAATACTGAAGCTTTCTTT.

Only a few counts were recorded for this clone. This rearrangement joins TRBV6-1 to TRBJ1-6; 10 nucleotides agree with TRBD1. V trimming: 4 bases; J trimming: 0 bases; junction bases outside the gene matches: 6. CDR3 length: 18 amino acids. Germline CDR1 MNHNS, CDR2 SASEGT. The CDR3 spells CASSGDRGRSSYNSPLHF. The DNA of the CDR3 is TGTGCCAGCAGTGGGGACAGGGGTAGGAGCTCCTATAATTCACCCCTCCACTTT.

The chain employs TRBV5-1 and TRBJ2-5, with TRBD2 as a possible D gene (7 bases). Germline V gene data show CDR1 as SGHRS and CDR2 as YFSETQ. V was cut by 0 bases and J by 9 bases, with 18 bases left in between. This CDR3 spans 15 amino acids. CDR3 sequence: CASSLVGGLGGAQYF. The CDR3 bases are TGCGCCAGCAGCTTGGTCGGAGGTTTAGGGGGGGCCCAGTACTTC.

The V call is TRBV5-1, the J call TRBJ2-1; 8 nucleotides match TRBD2. V was pared by 4 bases and J by 4 bases, with 13 bases of the junction left unmatched. The germline V gene encodes CDR1 SGHRS and CDR2 YFSETQ. This CDR3 has 17 amino acids. CDR3 sequence (DNA): TGCGCCAGCAGCCTCAACTTTGTAGCGGGATTTTACAATGAGCAGTTCTTC. Encoded protein: CASSLNFVAGFYNEQFF.

The chain links TRBV11-2 to TRBJ1-2; 11 bases match TRBD1. The CDR3 sequence is 16 residues long. Germline CDR1 and CDR2: SGHAT and FQNNGV. Trimming at V came to 5 bases and at J to 2 bases, leaving 7 bases not matched to a gene. Here the CDR3 DNA reads TGTGCCAGCAGCCCCGGGACAGGGGGGATCAACTATGGCTACACCTTC. It codes for CASSPGTGGINYGYTF.

Details on this clone: At one boundary the junction diverges from the germline segment, which might be a read error. The rearrangement uses TRBV20-1 and TRBJ2-5; D not resolved. The CDR3 length is 10 residues. Germline assignment: CDR1 DFQATT and CDR2 SNEGSKA (reference sequence). CDR3 in DNA: TGCAGTGCTGGAGAGGAGACCCAGTACTTC. Protein sequence: CSAGEETQYF.

The chain carries TRBV7-2 and TRBJ2-4, with D maybe TRBD1 (6 bases). V was pared by 5 bases and J by 6 bases, with 20 bases between. Germline V gene sequence: CDR1 SGHTA, CDR2 FQGNSA. This CDR3 has 16 residues. Written as DNA, the CDR3 is TGTGCCAGCAGCCCCCAAGGTGGGGGCGCAGGAAACATTCAGTACTTC. Protein product: CASSPQGGGAGNIQYF. Full variable domain (outside the CDR3, taken from reference TRBV7-2 and TRBJ2-4): GAGVSQSPSNKVTEKGKDVELRCDPISGHTALYWYRQSLGQGLEFLIYFQGNSAPDKSGLPSDRFSAERTGGSVSTLTIQRTQQEDSAVYLCASSPQGGGAGNIQYFGAGTRLSVL.

The V gene is TRBV7-9, the J gene TRBJ2-1; 7 nucleotides agree with TRBD1. This CDR3 has 15 residues. V shed 5 bases and J 0 bases; nucleotides not matched to a gene: 4. Germline V gene sequence: CDR1 SEHNR, CDR2 FQNEAQ (reference sequence). The CDR3 reads CASSLRDSSYNEQFF. The DNA for the CDR3 is TGTGCCAGCAGCCTCCGGGACAGCTCCTACAATGAGCAGTTCTTC.

The chain employs TRBV10-2 and TRBJ2-2; tentative D call: TRBD1 (5 bases). Germline-derived CDR1 and CDR2 are WSHSY and SAAADI. Trimming took 5 bases from V and 1 from J, leaving 8 bases between them. The CDR3 spans 14 residues. CDR3 protein: CASSTDRNTGELFF. For the CDR3, the DNA is TGCGCCAGCAGTACTGACAGGAACACCGGGGAGCTGTTTTTT.

This clone was recorded a few times. CDR3 sequence: CASSPGTGTDTQYF. CDR3 coding DNA: TGTGCCAGCAGCCCAGGGACGGGCACAGATACGCAGTATTTT. This sequence joins TRBV11-3 and TRBJ2-3; D may be TRBD1 or TRBD2 (5 bases each). The V and J ends lost 5 bases and 1 base respectively, with 10 bases between them. Looked up from germline, CDR1 is SGHNT and CDR2 is YENEEA. The CDR3 runs to 14 residues.

This chain links TRBV4-1 with TRBJ2-5; D is perhaps TRBD2 (6 bases). This CDR3 region has 13 residues. Trimming removed 1 base at V and 4 bases at J, with 7 bases between. CDR1 and CDR2 (germline): MGHRA, YSYEKL. The CDR3 is CASSQVGGETQYF. The CDR3 coding sequence is TGCGCCAGCAGCCAAGTGGGGGGAGAGACCCAGTACTTC.

The J gene is TRBJ2-6, the V gene TRBV5-1, with 9 bases matching TRBD1. V gave up 0 bases and J gave up 4 bases; unmatched junction bases: 11. Germline V gene data show CDR1 as SGHRS and CDR2 as YFSETQ. The CDR3 contains 19 residues. CDR3 nucleotide sequence: TGCGCCAGCAGCTTGGAGGGACAGGGTATTCTGTCCGGGGCCAACGTCCTGACTTTC. This encodes CASSLEGQGILSGANVLTF. The variable domain in full, completed from reference TRBV5-1 and TRBJ2-6, reads KAGVTQTPRYLIKTRGQQVTLSCSPISGHRSVSWYQQTPGQGLQFLFEYFSETQRNKGNFPGRFSGRQFSNSRSEMNVSTLELGDSALYLCASSLEGQGILSGANVLTFGAGSRLTVL.

This clone was observed a few times. This chain joins TRBV30 and TRBJ1-2; D not certain. The CDR3 runs 13 residues. In germline, CDR1 is GTSNPN, CDR2 SVGIG (reference sequence). V lost 2 bases, J lost 9 bases, and 16 bases lay in between. The CDR3 sequence is CAWSPFGEGRYTF. The CDR3 DNA reads TGTGCCTGGAGTCCTTTCGGGGAGGGCCGCTACACCTTC.

The V call is TRBV28, the J call TRBJ2-4; 11 bases match TRBD2. V was clipped by 4 bases and J by 0 bases; unmatched bases: 5. CDR1 MDHEN and CDR2 SYDVKM come from the germline V gene. The CDR3 is 17 amino acids. CDR3 region: CASSSPGLAGAKNIQYF. The CDR3 DNA reads TGTGCCAGCAGTTCCCCCGGACTAGCGGGAGCCAAAAACATTCAGTACTTC.